The 10 T cell receptor beta chains presented below share a single source sample, sequenced in a study of spatial heterogeneity in lung cancer (dated by TCRdb to 2018 to 2020). Library method: 5' RACE. The sequencer was a NextSeq 500. In TCRdb, the public reads were trimmed at Q25 with fastp and aligned with MiXCR, with productive beta chains retained. Rows matching on CDR3 protein sequence are summarized as one entry with the most common DNA and genes. The sample table shows about 70,000 distinct CDR3 sequences, and 7.5% to 10% are seen once. Under 2.5% of the sample comes from the top ten. Explained via the paper, the time point label denotes: blood at routine non-recurrence follow-up after resection. The sample was PBMCs, taken at follow-up. Source of these receptors: a female donor with early-stage non-small cell lung cancer.

This sequence joins TRBV3-1 and TRBJ2-2; D may correspond to TRBD1 or TRBD2 (5 bases each). With 5 bases removed from V and 0 bases from J, the gap between germline ends came to 7 bases. The CDR3 spans 14 residues. Germline loops: CDR1 LGHDT, CDR2 YNNKEL (reference sequence). For the CDR3, the DNA is TGTGCCAGCAGCAGGGGACCGAACACCGGGGAGCTGTTTTTT. It yields the protein CASSRGPNTGELFF.

There are a few counts of this clonotype. The chain has TRBV21-1 and TRBJ2-7. TRBV21-1 represents a pseudogene. There are 14 residues in the CDR3. The CDR3 region is CASSKYPYNYEQYF. The CDR3 DNA sequence: TGTGCCAGCAGCAAGTATCCGTATAACTACGAGCAGTACTTC.

The chain has TRBV5-1 and TRBJ2-1, with TRBD2 as a possible D gene (6 bases). V was trimmed by 0 bases and J by 2 bases, leaving 9 bases between them. CDR3 length: 15 residues. Germline V gene lookup returns CDR1 SGHRS and CDR2 YFSETQ. CDR3 residues: CASSLEGTPYNEQFF. The CDR3 DNA reads as TGCGCCAGCAGCTTGGAAGGGACTCCCTACAATGAGCAGTTCTTC.

This clonotype was counted at least ten times. This chain connects TRBV11-2 to TRBJ2-2; 8 bases match TRBD1. Germline V lookup: CDR1 SGHAT, CDR2 FQNNGV. V trimming: 3 bases; J trimming: 3 bases; junction bases outside the gene matches: 6. The CDR3 totals 16 residues. The CDR3 bases are TGTGCCAGCAGCTTCCCCGGGACAGGACACACCGGGGAGCTGTTTTTT. It yields the protein CASSFPGTGHTGELFF.

The table lists this clonotype with many counts. The chain combines TRBV5-1 with TRBJ2-1; 10 bases are a match to TRBD2. Germline CDR1 SGHRS, CDR2 YFSETQ. The CDR3 runs to 15 residues. With V trimmed by 0 bases and J by 14 bases, 11 bases remained unmatched. CDR3 DNA: TGCGCCAGCAGCTTGGCCATAAGCGGGAGGGGAGGGGAGTTCTTC. Its protein product is CASSLAISGRGGEFF. Complete variable domain (other parts from reference TRBV5-1 and TRBJ2-1): KAGVTQTPRYLIKTRGQQVTLSCSPISGHRSVSWYQQTPGQGLQFLFEYFSETQRNKGNFPGRFSGRQFSNSRSEMNVSTLELGDSALYLCASSLAISGRGGEFFGPGTRLTVL.

This chain connects TRBV10-3 to TRBJ2-1; 10 nucleotides agree with TRBD1. The germline V gene has CDR1 ENHRY and CDR2 SYGVKD. This CDR3 comprises 14 residues. Unmatched junction bases numbered 7, after V lost 10 bases and J lost 4 bases. The CDR3 DNA sequence: TGTGCCACCGGGACAGGGGATTTGTACAATGAGCAGTTCTTC. This translates into CATGTGDLYNEQFF.

This clonotype was observed at least ten times. This chain uses TRBV5-1 with TRBJ2-3; D remains ambiguous. From germline, CDR1 is SGHRS and CDR2 YFSETQ. The CDR3 loop spans 14 amino acids. Trimming took 4 bases from V and 2 from J, leaving 11 bases between them. The CDR3 DNA reads TGCGCCAGCAGCCCCGGTAGGGTCACAGATACGCAGTATTTT. Translated: CASSPGRVTDTQYF.

This clonotype came up many times. The chain has TRBV5-1 and TRBJ2-2; 7 bases are a match to TRBD2. This CDR3 comprises 15 residues. Germline lookup yields CDR1 SGHRS and CDR2 YFSETQ. J was trimmed by 6 bases and V by 0 bases; bases with no gene match: 5. CDR3 in amino acids: CASSLEGRAPGELFF. The CDR3 DNA follows: TGCGCCAGCAGCTTGGAAGGGAGGGCCCCCGGGGAGCTGTTTTTT.

This clonotype was counted only a few times. V is TRBV5-1 and J is TRBJ1-2; D call uncertain. Trimming pared 2 bases from V and 4 bases from J, leaving 21 bases between. Per the germline V gene, CDR1 is SGHRS and CDR2 is YFSETQ. The CDR3 extends over 17 amino acids. The CDR3 reads CASSFSMSTSSGYGYTF. In nucleotides, the CDR3 is TGCGCCAGCAGCTTCTCCATGTCGACCTCATCGGGCTATGGCTACACCTTC.

This clonotype appeared many times. This chain joins TRBV5-1 and TRBJ2-2; 9 bases map to TRBD1. The CDR3 runs to 15 residues. Losses at the gene ends were 3 bases for V and 6 bases for J; bases not matched to a gene: 6. CDR1 and CDR2 from the germline V gene are SGHRS and YFSETQ. CDR3 sequence (DNA): TGCGCCAGCAGCTCACGGACAGGGGTTGCCGGGGAGCTGTTTTTT. It is translated as CASSSRTGVAGELFF.